This T cell receptor (beta chain) originates from a study of technical replicates of blood from a handful of donors. TCRdb's table, derived via immunoSEQ multiplex PCR, lists solely in-frame clones and lacks some. The sample records over 70,000 clones, about 96% being singletons. The CDR3 is 16 amino acids. The V and J ends lost 0 bases and 4 bases, in that order; junction bases with no gene match: 3. From germline, CDR1 is SNHLY and CDR2 FYNNEI. The sequencing input was T cells isolated from PBMCs. V and J are TRBV2 and TRBJ2-7; 13 nucleotides line up with TRBD2. The receptor comes from a human donor in good health. The chain's CDR3 is CASSEAAGLAGYEQYF. Written as DNA, the CDR3 is TGTGCCAGCAGTGAAGCGGCGGGACTAGCGGGATACGAGCAGTACTTC.